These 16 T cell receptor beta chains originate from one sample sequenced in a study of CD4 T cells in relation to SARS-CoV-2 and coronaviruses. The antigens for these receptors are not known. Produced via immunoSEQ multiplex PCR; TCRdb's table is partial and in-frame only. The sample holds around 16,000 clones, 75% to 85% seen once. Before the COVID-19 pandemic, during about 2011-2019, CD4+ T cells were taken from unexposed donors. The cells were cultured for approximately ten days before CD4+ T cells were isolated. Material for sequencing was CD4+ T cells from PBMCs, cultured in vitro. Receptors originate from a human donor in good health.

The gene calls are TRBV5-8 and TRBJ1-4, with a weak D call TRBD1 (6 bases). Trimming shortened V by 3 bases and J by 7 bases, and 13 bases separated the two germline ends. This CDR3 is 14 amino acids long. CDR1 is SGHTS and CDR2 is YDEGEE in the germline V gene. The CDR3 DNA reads TGTGCCAGCAGCTGGGGACATATATCTGAAAAACTGTTTTTT. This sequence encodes CASSWGHISEKLFF.

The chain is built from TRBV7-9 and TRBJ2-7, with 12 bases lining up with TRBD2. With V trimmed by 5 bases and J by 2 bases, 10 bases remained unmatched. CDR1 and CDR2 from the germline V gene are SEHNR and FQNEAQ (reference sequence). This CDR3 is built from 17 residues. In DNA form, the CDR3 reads TGTGCCAGCAGCCCTGGGACTAGCGGGCCCTTCACCTACGAGCAGTACTTC. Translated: CASSPGTSGPFTYEQYF. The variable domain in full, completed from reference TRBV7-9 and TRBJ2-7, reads DTGVSQNPRHKITKRGQNVTFRCDPISEHNRLYWYRQTLGQGPEFLTYFQNEAQLEKSRLLSDRFSAERPKGSFSTLEIQRTEQGDSAMYLCASSPGTSGPFTYEQYFGPGTRLTVT.

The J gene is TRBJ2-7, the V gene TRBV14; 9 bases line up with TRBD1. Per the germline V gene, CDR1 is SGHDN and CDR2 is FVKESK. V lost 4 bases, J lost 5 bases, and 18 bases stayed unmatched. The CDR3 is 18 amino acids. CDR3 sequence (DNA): TGTGCCAGCAGCCCCAACCGGGACAGGGTCTTGAGACGTGACGAGCAGTACTTC. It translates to CASSPNRDRVLRRDEQYF.

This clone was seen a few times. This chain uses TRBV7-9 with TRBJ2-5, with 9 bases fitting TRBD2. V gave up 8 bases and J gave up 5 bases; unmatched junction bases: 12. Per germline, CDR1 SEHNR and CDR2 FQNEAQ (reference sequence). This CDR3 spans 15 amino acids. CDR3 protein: CASGGGGRAGETQYF. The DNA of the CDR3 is TGTGCCAGCGGAGGAGGCGGGAGGGCCGGGGAGACCCAGTACTTC. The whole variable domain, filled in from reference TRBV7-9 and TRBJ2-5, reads DTGVSQNPRHKITKRGQNVTFRCDPISEHNRLYWYRQTLGQGPEFLTYFQNEAQLEKSRLLSDRFSAERPKGSFSTLEIQRTEQGDSAMYLCASGGGGRAGETQYFGPGTRLLVL.

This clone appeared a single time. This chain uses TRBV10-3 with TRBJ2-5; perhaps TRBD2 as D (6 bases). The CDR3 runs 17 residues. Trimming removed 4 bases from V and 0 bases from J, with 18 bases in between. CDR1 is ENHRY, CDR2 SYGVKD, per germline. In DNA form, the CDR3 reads TGTGCCATCAGTGCCCCCGGGACTCGAGGGTACCAAGAGACCCAGTACTTC. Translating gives CAISAPGTRGYQETQYF.

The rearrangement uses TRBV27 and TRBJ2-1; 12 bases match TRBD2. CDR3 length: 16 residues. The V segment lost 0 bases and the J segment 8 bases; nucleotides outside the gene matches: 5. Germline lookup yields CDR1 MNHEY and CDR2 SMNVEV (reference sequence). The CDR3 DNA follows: TGTGCCAGCAGTTTATCTGGACTAGCGGGATTTTATGAGCAGTTCTTC. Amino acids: CASSLSGLAGFYEQFF.

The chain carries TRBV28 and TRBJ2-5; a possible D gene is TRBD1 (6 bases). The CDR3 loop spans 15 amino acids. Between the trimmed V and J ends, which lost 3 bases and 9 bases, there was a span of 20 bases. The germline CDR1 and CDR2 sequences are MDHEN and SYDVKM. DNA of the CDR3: TGTGCCAGCAGTTTGGGCGGCGGACAGAGAGCGGCCCAGTACTTC. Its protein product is CASSLGGGQRAAQYF.

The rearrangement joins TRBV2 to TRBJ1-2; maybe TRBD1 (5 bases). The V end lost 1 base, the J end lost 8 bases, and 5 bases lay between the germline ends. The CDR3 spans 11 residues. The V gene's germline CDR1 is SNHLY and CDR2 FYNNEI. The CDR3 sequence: CASSEEGGYTF. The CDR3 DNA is TGTGCCAGCAGTGAAGAGGGGGGCTACACCTTC.

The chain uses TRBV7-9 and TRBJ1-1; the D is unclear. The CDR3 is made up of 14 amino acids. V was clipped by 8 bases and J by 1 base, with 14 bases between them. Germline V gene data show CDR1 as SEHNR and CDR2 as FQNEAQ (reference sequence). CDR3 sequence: CASGRTQTNTEAFF. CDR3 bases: TGTGCCAGCGGCCGTACACAGACGAACACTGAAGCTTTCTTT. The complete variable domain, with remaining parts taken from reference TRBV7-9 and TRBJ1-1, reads DTGVSQNPRHKITKRGQNVTFRCDPISEHNRLYWYRQTLGQGPEFLTYFQNEAQLEKSRLLSDRFSAERPKGSFSTLEIQRTEQGDSAMYLCASGRTQTNTEAFFGQGTRLTVV.

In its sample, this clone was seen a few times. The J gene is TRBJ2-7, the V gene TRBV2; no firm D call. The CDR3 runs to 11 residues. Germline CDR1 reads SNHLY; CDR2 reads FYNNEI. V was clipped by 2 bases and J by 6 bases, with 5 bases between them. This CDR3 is CASSEWSEQYF. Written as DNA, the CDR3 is TGTGCCAGCAGTGAATGGAGCGAGCAGTACTTC.

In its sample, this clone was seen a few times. The CDR3: CASSPGRAGRLSGNTIYF. The CDR3 region has the DNA TGTGCCAGCAGCCCAGGGAGGGCAGGGAGACTATCTGGAAACACCATATATTTT. This chain uses TRBV3-1 (or the pseudogene TRBV3-2) with TRBJ1-3; D is perhaps TRBD1 (5 bases). The CDR3 spans 18 residues. With 4 bases removed from V and 1 base from J, the gap between germline ends came to 20 bases. Looked up from germline, CDR1 is LGHDT and CDR2 is YNNKEL (reference sequence).

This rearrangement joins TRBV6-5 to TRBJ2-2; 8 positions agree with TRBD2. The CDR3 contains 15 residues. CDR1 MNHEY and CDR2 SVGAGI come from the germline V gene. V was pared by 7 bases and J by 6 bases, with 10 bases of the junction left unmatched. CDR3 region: CASTEGGGNPGELFF. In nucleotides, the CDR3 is TGTGCCAGCACCGAAGGCGGGGGGAATCCCGGGGAGCTGTTTTTT.

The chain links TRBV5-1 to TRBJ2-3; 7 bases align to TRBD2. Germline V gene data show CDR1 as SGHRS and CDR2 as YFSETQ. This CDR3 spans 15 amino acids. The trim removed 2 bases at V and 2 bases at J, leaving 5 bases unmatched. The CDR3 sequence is CASSLLATATDTQYF. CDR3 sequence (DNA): TGCGCCAGCAGCTTACTAGCGACGGCCACAGATACGCAGTATTTT. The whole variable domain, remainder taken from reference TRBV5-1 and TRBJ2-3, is KAGVTQTPRYLIKTRGQQVTLSCSPISGHRSVSWYQQTPGQGLQFLFEYFSETQRNKGNFPGRFSGRQFSNSRSEMNVSTLELGDSALYLCASSLLATATDTQYFGPGTRLTVL.

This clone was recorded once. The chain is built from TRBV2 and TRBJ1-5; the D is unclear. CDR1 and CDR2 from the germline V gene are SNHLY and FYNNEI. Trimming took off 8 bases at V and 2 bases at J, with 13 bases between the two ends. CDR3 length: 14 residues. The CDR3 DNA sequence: TGTGCCAGCTCGGCTAACACGGGCAATCAGCCCCAGCATTTT. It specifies CASSANTGNQPQHF. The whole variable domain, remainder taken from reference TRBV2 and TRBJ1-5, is EPEVTQTPSHQVTQMGQEVILRCVPISNHLYFYWYRQILGQKVEFLVSFYNNEISEKSEIFDDQFSVERPDGSNFTLKIRSTKLEDSAMYFCASSANTGNQPQHFGDGTRLSIL.

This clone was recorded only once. In DNA, the CDR3 is TGTGCCAGCGGAAGCAACTATGGCTACACCTTC. It specifies CASGSNYGYTF. The V and J genes are TRBV9 and TRBJ1-2; D unclear. The V gene's germline CDR1 is SGDLS and CDR2 YYNGEE. This CDR3 is 11 amino acids long. The V gene lost 7 bases and the J gene lost 2 bases, with 6 bases spanning the gap.

The DNA for the CDR3 is TGTGCCAGCAGCTTCCCCCGGGGACAGGGGGAAGGGGCCTACGAGCAGTACTTC. This codes for CASSFPRGQGEGAYEQYF. This chain links TRBV7-9 with TRBJ2-7; 11 nucleotides align to TRBD1. The V gene's germline CDR1 is SEHNR and CDR2 FQNEAQ (reference sequence). V was pared by 3 bases and J by 2 bases, with 12 bases of the junction left unmatched. The CDR3 totals 18 residues. Full variable domain (missing parts from reference TRBV7-9 and TRBJ2-7): DTGVSQNPRHKITKRGQNVTFRCDPISEHNRLYWYRQTLGQGPEFLTYFQNEAQLEKSRLLSDRFSAERPKGSFSTLEIQRTEQGDSAMYLCASSFPRGQGEGAYEQYFGPGTRLTVT.